The rows below give T cell receptor beta chains drawn from one sample of a study of post-analysis software for immune sequencing data. TCRdb itself ran the PCR reads through MiXCR, one entry per CDR3 protein. Here the sample spans about 770,000 distinct CDR3 sequences, 40% to 55% being singletons. Input material: blood. The receptors derive from a girl aged 10-17 years with multiple sclerosis. Each CDR3 is given with its conserved first and last residue. The D gene is left open where the match is weak. For some rows the clone size is stated as once, few or many, or as a class when expanded; others skip it.

v_gene: TRBV5-1; abundance: NA; d_gene: NA; j_gene: TRBJ2-5; CDR3aa: CASSLAKQGGLETQYF; CDR3nt: TGCGCCAGCAGCTTGGCCAAACAGGGAGGTTTAGAGACCCAGTACTTC
v_gene: TRBV16; abundance: NA; d_gene: TRBD1; j_gene: TRBJ1-5; CDR3aa: CASTRTGGGGQPQHF; CDR3nt: TGTGCCAGCACGCGAACAGGGGGCGGAGGTCAGCCCCAGCATTTT
v_gene: TRBV12-3/TRBV12-4; abundance: few; d_gene: NA; j_gene: TRBJ2-7; CDR3aa: CASSFDAGAHEQYF; CDR3nt: TGTGCCAGCAGTTTCGACGCGGGGGCGCACGAGCAGTACTTC
v_gene: TRBV28; abundance: few; d_gene: NA; j_gene: TRBJ2-7; CDR3aa: CASSILRGSSYEQYF; CDR3nt: TGTGCCAGCAGTATACTAAGGGGGAGCTCCTACGAGCAGTACTTC
v_gene: TRBV6-2/TRBV6-3; abundance: NA; d_gene: NA; j_gene: TRBJ2-7; CDR3aa: CASRRHSEGTGGRYEQYF; CDR3nt: TGTGCCAGCAGGAGGCACTCCGAAGGGACAGGCGGGAGATACGAGCAGTACTTC
v_gene: TRBV6-5; abundance: NA; d_gene: TRBD2; j_gene: TRBJ2-1; CDR3aa: CASRGTSGRWNEQFF; CDR3nt: TGTGCCAGCAGAGGGACTAGCGGGAGATGGAATGAGCAGTTCTTC
v_gene: TRBV20-1; abundance: NA; d_gene: NA; j_gene: TRBJ2-5; CDR3aa: CSARVRQETQYF; CDR3nt: TGCAGTGCTAGGGTCAGACAAGAGACCCAGTACTTC
v_gene: TRBV12-3/TRBV12-4; abundance: NA; d_gene: NA; j_gene: TRBJ1-4; CDR3aa: CASSLAPGAANEKLFF; CDR3nt: TGTGCCAGCAGTTTAGCGCCGGGGGCGGCTAATGAAAAACTGTTTTTT
v_gene: TRBV12-3/TRBV12-4; abundance: few; d_gene: NA; j_gene: TRBJ2-7; CDR3aa: CASSLVFREQYF; CDR3nt: TGTGCCAGCAGTTTGGTGTTCCGCGAGCAGTACTTC
v_gene: TRBV12-3/TRBV12-4; abundance: few; d_gene: TRBD2; j_gene: TRBJ2-3; CDR3aa: CASTAGPSTDTQYF; CDR3nt: TGTGCCAGCACAGCGGGACCTAGCACAGATACGCAGTATTTT
v_gene: TRBV12-3/TRBV12-4; abundance: NA; d_gene: NA; j_gene: TRBJ2-1; CDR3aa: CASSFEFTNEQFF; CDR3nt: TGTGCCAGCAGTTTTGAGTTCACCAATGAGCAGTTCTTC
v_gene: TRBV29-1; abundance: NA; d_gene: NA; j_gene: TRBJ2-7; CDR3aa: CSAASGDPYEQYF; CDR3nt: TGCAGCGCCGCCTCGGGAGACCCTTACGAGCAGTACTTC
v_gene: TRBV28; abundance: few; d_gene: NA; j_gene: TRBJ2-7; CDR3aa: CVSRPIRTAAVYEQYF; CDR3nt: TGTGTCAGCAGGCCAATAAGGACAGCTGCCGTCTATGAGCAGTACTTC
v_gene: TRBV4-1; abundance: once; d_gene: NA; j_gene: TRBJ2-1; CDR3aa: CASSQETFSYNEQDF; CDR3nt: TGCGCCAGCAGCCAAGAGACTTTCTCCTACAATGAGCAGGACTTC
v_gene: TRBV27; abundance: NA; d_gene: TRBD1; j_gene: TRBJ1-2; CDR3aa: CASRPGGQLNYGYTF; CDR3nt: TGTGCCAGCAGGCCGGGGGGACAGCTCAACTATGGCTACACCTTC
v_gene: TRBV4-1; abundance: NA; d_gene: NA; j_gene: TRBJ2-2; CDR3aa: CASSQGIGNTGELFF; CDR3nt: TGCGCCAGCAGCCAAGGAATCGGGAACACCGGGGAGCTGTTTTTT
v_gene: TRBV4-1; abundance: few; d_gene: NA; j_gene: TRBJ2-7; CDR3aa: CASSQGGENYEQYF; CDR3nt: TGCGCCAGCAGCCAAGGGGGGGAAAACTACGAGCAGTACTTC
v_gene: TRBV20-1; abundance: NA; d_gene: NA; j_gene: TRBJ2-3; CDR3aa: CSARDSAEPARTQYF; CDR3nt: TGCAGTGCTAGAGATTCCGCGGAGCCGGCGCGGACGCAGTATTTT
v_gene: TRBV7-9; abundance: few; d_gene: NA; j_gene: TRBJ1-2; CDR3aa: CASSLDENYGYTF; CDR3nt: TGTGCCAGCAGCTTAGACGAGAACTATGGCTACACCTTC
v_gene: TRBV7-9; abundance: few; d_gene: TRBD2; j_gene: TRBJ2-3; CDR3aa: CASSWIPLAGGPDTQYF; CDR3nt: TGTGCCAGCAGCTGGATTCCTCTAGCGGGAGGCCCAGATACGCAGTATTTT
v_gene: TRBV10-3; abundance: NA; d_gene: NA; j_gene: TRBJ2-6; CDR3aa: CAISEPGFSGANVRTF; CDR3nt: TGTGCCATCAGTGAGCCAGGGTTTTCTGGGGCCAACGTCCGGACTTTC
v_gene: TRBV20-1; abundance: NA; d_gene: TRBD2; j_gene: TRBJ2-5; CDR3aa: CSARERTSGQETQYF; CDR3nt: TGCAGTGCTAGAGAGCGGACTAGCGGCCAAGAGACCCAGTACTTC
v_gene: TRBV7-9; abundance: few; d_gene: TRBD1; j_gene: TRBJ2-3; CDR3aa: CASSLVGTGNTDTQYF; CDR3nt: TGTGCCAGCAGCTTAGTGGGGACAGGGAACACAGATACGCAGTATTTT
v_gene: TRBV2; abundance: NA; d_gene: TRBD2; j_gene: TRBJ2-6; CDR3aa: CASSELRGGRESGANVLTF; CDR3nt: TGTGCCAGCAGTGAATTGAGGGGCGGGAGGGAGTCTGGGGCCAACGTCCTGACTTTC
v_gene: TRBV7-9; abundance: few; d_gene: NA; j_gene: TRBJ2-3; CDR3aa: CASSLALGRDTDTQYF; CDR3nt: TGTGCCAGCAGCTTAGCGCTAGGCAGGGACACAGATACGCAGTATTTT
v_gene: TRBV15; abundance: NA; d_gene: TRBD2; j_gene: TRBJ2-5; CDR3aa: CATSGGLAGMTQETQYF; CDR3nt: TGTGCCACCAGCGGAGGACTAGCGGGTATGACCCAAGAGACCCAGTACTTC
v_gene: TRBV12-3/TRBV12-4; abundance: NA; d_gene: NA; j_gene: TRBJ1-2; CDR3aa: CASSLGGPWDYGYTF; CDR3nt: TGTGCCAGCTCCCTCGGGGGCCCTTGGGACTATGGCTACACCTTC
v_gene: TRBV6-6; abundance: NA; d_gene: TRBD2; j_gene: TRBJ2-1; CDR3aa: CARSLGGRNEQFF; CDR3nt: TGTGCCCGCAGTTTGGGCGGGAGGAATGAGCAGTTCTTC
v_gene: TRBV12-3/TRBV12-4; abundance: few; d_gene: TRBD2; j_gene: TRBJ2-3; CDR3aa: CASGAGGPSTDTQYF; CDR3nt: TGTGCCAGCGGGGCGGGGGGACCAAGCACAGATACGCAGTATTTT
v_gene: TRBV6-5; abundance: NA; d_gene: TRBD2; j_gene: TRBJ2-3; CDR3aa: CASSSRAGVEDTQYF; CDR3nt: TGTGCCAGCAGTTCAAGAGCGGGAGTTGAGGATACGCAGTATTTT
v_gene: TRBV5-6; abundance: NA; d_gene: TRBD2; j_gene: TRBJ2-1; CDR3aa: CASSLASGVEQFF; CDR3nt: TGTGCCAGCAGCTTGGCCAGCGGGGTTGAGCAGTTCTTC
v_gene: TRBV6-2/TRBV6-3; abundance: NA; d_gene: NA; j_gene: TRBJ2-7; CDR3aa: CASKVASRYEQYF; CDR3nt: TGTGCCAGCAAAGTGGCCAGCCGCTACGAGCAGTACTTC
v_gene: TRBV30; abundance: few; d_gene: NA; j_gene: TRBJ2-7; CDR3aa: CAWKAPYEQYF; CDR3nt: TGTGCCTGGAAAGCTCCCTACGAGCAGTACTTC
v_gene: TRBV20-1; abundance: once; d_gene: TRBD2; j_gene: TRBJ2-1; CDR3aa: CSARRLAMSSYNEQFF; CDR3nt: TGCAGTGCTAGGAGACTAGCGATGAGCTCCTACAATGAGCAGTTCTTC
v_gene: TRBV12-3/TRBV12-4; abundance: NA; d_gene: NA; j_gene: TRBJ2-4; CDR3aa: CASSSPSRGIQYF; CDR3nt: TGTGCCAGCAGTTCCCCCTCGAGGGGCATTCAGTACTTC
v_gene: TRBV29-1; abundance: once; d_gene: TRBD2; j_gene: TRBJ2-1; CDR3aa: CSVGFWREGRDEQFF; CDR3nt: TGCAGCGTTGGGTTCTGGCGGGAGGGTCGCGATGAGCAGTTCTTC
v_gene: TRBV7-8; abundance: few; d_gene: NA; j_gene: TRBJ1-2; CDR3aa: CASSSYEGEAGYTF; CDR3nt: TGTGCCAGCAGCTCTTATGAGGGAGAGGCTGGCTACACCTTC
v_gene: TRBV20-1; abundance: NA; d_gene: TRBD1; j_gene: TRBJ2-1; CDR3aa: CSASTGQGANEQFF; CDR3nt: TGCAGTGCTAGTACGGGACAGGGGGCGAATGAGCAGTTCTTC
v_gene: TRBV4-1; abundance: few; d_gene: TRBD2; j_gene: TRBJ2-3; CDR3aa: CASSQDPGGHTDTQYF; CDR3nt: TGCGCCAGCAGCCAAGATCCGGGAGGCCACACAGATACGCAGTATTTT